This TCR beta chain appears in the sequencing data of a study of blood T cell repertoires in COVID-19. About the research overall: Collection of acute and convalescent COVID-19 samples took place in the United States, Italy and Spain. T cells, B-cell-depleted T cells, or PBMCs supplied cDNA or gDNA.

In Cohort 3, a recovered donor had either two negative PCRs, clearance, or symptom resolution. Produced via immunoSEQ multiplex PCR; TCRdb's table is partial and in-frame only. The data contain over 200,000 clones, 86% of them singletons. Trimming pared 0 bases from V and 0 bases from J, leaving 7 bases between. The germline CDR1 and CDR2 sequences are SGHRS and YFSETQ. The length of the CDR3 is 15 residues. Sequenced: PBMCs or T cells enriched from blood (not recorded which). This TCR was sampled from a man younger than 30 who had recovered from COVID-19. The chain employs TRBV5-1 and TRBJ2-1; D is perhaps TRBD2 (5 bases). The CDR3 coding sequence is TGCGCCAGCAGCTTGGTAGCGTTCTCCTACAATGAGCAGTTCTTC. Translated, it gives CASSLVAFSYNEQFF.